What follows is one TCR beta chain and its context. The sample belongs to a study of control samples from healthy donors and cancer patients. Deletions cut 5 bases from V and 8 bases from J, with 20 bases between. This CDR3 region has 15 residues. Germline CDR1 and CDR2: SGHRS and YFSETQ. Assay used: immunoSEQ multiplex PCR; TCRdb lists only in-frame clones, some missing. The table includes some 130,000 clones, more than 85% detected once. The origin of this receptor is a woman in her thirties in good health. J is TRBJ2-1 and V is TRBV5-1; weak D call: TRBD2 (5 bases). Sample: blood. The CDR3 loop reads CASRPPGYIFHEQFF. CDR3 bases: TGCGCCAGCAGGCCCCCGGGATACATTTTCCATGAGCAGTTCTTC.